Given below is one T cell receptor beta chain in context. The data originate from a study of cytomegalovirus exposure and HLA in healthy donors. Use of 60 Vbeta and 13 Jbeta primers characterized the PCR. Measured with immunoSEQ multiplex PCR; TCRdb has only the in-frame clones, and not every one. This table holds about 48,000 clones. The CDR3 extends over 13 amino acids. Per germline, CDR1 MDHEN and CDR2 SYDVKM. V lost 2 bases and J lost 7, with 9 bases in between. The receptor's source is a woman between 40 and 50 years old in good health and CMV-seronegative. Input material: PBMCs. The V gene is TRBV28, the J gene TRBJ2-1; D may be TRBD2 (6 bases). Written as DNA, the CDR3 is TGTGCCAGCAGTTTAGGGGGGAGAAATGAGCAGTTCTTC. Residues: CASSLGGRNEQFF.